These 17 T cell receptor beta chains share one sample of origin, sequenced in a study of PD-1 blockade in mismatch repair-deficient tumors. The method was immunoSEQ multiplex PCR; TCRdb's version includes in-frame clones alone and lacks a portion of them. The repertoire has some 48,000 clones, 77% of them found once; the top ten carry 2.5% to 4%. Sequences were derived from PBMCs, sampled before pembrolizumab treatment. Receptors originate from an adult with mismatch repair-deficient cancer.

The CDR3 here is CASSELGRNLVETQYF. CDR3 sequence (DNA): TGTGCCAGCAGTGAATTGGGACGTAACCTCGTGGAGACCCAGTACTTC. The gene calls are TRBV25-1 and TRBJ2-5, with D perhaps being TRBD1 or TRBD2 (5 bases each). This CDR3 contains 16 residues. V shed 1 base and J shed 5 bases, with 17 bases lying between them. Germline-derived CDR1 and CDR2 are MGHDK and SYGVNS.

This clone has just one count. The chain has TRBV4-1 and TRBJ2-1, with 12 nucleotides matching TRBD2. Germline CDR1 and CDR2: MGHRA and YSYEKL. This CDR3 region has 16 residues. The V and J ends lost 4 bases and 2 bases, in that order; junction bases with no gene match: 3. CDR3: CASSPRTSGAYNEQFF. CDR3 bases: TGCGCCAGCAGCCCCCGGACTAGCGGGGCCTACAATGAGCAGTTCTTC.

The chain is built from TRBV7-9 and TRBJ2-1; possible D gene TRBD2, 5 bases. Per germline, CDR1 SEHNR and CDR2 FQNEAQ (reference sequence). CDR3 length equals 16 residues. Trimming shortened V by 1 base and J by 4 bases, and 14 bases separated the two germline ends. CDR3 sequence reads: CASSLVSGGAYNEQFF. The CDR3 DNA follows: TGTGCCAGCAGCTTAGTGAGCGGCGGAGCTTACAATGAGCAGTTCTTC.

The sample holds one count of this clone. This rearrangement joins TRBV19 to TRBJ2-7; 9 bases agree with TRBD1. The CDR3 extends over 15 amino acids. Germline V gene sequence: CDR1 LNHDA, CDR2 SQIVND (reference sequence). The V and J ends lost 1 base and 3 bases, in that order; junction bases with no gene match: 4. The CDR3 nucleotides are TGTGCCAGTAGTATAGCCAGGACAGGGGACTACGAGCAGTACTTC. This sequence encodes CASSIARTGDYEQYF.

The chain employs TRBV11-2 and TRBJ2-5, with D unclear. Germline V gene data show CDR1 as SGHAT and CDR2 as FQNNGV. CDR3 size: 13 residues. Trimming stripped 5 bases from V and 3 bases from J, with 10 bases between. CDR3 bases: TGTGCCAGCAGCCTTGGTTCCAAAGAGACCCAGTACTTC. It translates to CASSLGSKETQYF.

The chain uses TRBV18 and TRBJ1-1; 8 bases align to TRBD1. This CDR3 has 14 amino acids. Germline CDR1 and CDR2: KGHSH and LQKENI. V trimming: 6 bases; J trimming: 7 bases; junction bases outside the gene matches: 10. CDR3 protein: CASSSDRGWSEAFF. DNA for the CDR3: TGTGCCAGCTCCTCCGACAGGGGCTGGAGTGAAGCTTTCTTT.

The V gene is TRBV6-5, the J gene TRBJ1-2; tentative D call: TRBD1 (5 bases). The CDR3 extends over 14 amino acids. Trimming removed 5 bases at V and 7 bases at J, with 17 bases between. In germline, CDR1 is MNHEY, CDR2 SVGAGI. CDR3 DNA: TGTGCCAGCAGTCCCGGGACGTTCCTGGGTGGCTACACCTTC. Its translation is CASSPGTFLGGYTF.

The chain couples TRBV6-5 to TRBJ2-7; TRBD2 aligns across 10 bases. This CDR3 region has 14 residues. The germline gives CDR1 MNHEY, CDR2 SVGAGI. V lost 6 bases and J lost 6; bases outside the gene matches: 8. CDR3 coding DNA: TGTGCCAGCAGCCAAGGGACTAGCGAGACCGAGCAGTACTTC. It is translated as CASSQGTSETEQYF.

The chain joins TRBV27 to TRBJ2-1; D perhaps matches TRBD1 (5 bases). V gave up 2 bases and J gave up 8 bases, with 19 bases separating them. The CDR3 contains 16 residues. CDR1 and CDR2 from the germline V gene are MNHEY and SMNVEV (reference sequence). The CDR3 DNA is TGTGCCAGCAGTTTACGACAGAACCTTGTTCTGGATGAGCAGTTCTTC. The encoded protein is CASSLRQNLVLDEQFF.

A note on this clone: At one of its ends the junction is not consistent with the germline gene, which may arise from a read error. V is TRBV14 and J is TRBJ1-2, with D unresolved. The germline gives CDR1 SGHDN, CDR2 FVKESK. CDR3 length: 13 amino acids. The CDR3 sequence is CASSQDRTGHRYF. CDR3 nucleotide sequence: TGTGCCAGCAGCCAAGATCGAACCGGCCATCGCTACTTC.

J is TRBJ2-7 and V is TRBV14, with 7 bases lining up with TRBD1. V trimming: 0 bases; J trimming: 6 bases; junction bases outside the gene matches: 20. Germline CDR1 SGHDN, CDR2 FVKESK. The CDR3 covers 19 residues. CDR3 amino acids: CASSQDLPTGTLSLGEQYF. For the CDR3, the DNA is TGTGCCAGCAGCCAAGACCTACCGACAGGGACCCTTTCATTAGGCGAGCAGTACTTC.

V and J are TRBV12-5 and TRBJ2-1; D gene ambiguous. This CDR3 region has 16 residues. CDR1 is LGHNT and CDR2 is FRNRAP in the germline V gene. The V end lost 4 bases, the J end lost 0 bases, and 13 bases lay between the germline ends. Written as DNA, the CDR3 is TGTGCTAGTGGTTCCGACTCCTCTAGCTCCTACAATGAGCAGTTCTTC. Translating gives CASGSDSSSSYNEQFF.

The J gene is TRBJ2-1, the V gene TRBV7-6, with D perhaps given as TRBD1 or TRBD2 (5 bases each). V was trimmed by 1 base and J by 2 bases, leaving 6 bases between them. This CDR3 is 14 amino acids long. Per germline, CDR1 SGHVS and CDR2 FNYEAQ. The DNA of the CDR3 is TGTGCCAGCAGCTTAGGGGGGACCTACAATGAGCAGTTCTTC. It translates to CASSLGGTYNEQFF.

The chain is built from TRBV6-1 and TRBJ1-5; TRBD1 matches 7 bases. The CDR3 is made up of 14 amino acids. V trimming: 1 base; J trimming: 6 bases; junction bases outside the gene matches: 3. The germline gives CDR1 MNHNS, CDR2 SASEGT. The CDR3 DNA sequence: TGTGCCAGCAGTGAAGAGGGGGCTCCTCAGCCCCAGCATTTT. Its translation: CASSEEGAPQPQHF.

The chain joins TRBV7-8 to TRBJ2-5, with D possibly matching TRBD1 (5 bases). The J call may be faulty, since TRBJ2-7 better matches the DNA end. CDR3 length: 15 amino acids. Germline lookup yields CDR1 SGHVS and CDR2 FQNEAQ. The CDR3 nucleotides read TGTGCCAGCAGCTTCGGACAAAAACCCTCCTACGAGCAGTACTTC. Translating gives CASSFGQKPSYEQYF.

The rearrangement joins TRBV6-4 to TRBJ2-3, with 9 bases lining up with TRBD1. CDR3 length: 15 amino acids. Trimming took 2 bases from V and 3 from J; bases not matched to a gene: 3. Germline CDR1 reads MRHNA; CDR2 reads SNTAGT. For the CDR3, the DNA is TGTGCCAGCAGTGACCGAGACAGGGGGACAGATACGCAGTATTTT. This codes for CASSDRDRGTDTQYF.

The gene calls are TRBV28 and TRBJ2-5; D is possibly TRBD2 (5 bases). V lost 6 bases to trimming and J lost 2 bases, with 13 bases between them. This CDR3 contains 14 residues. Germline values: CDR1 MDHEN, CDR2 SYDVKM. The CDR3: CASSPAGGQETQYF. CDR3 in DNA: TGTGCCAGCAGCCCGGCGGGCGGACAAGAGACCCAGTACTTC.